This T cell receptor beta chain is drawn from a study of T cell changes during pregnancy in multiple sclerosis. In germline, CDR1 is SGHRS, CDR2 YFSETQ. CDR3 size: 12 residues. Between the trimmed V and J ends, which lost 4 bases and 7 bases, there was a span of 12 bases. Only in-frame clones appear in the TCRdb table, and some are missing; sequencing was by immunoSEQ multiplex PCR. The sample contains about 70,000 clones, about nine tenths of which appear only once. The chain joins TRBV5-1 to TRBJ2-7; tentative D call: TRBD2 (6 bases). The TCR originated in a female donor with multiple sclerosis, enrolled in a pregnancy study. The material sequenced was CD4+ T cells from peripheral blood mononuclear cells, taken after pregnancy. The CDR3, as DNA: TGCGCCAGCAGCATCCCCGGGGGAGAGCAGTACTTC. Residues: CASSIPGGEQYF. Combining the CDR3 with reference TRBV5-1 and TRBJ2-7 gives the whole variable domain KAGVTQTPRYLIKTRGQQVTLSCSPISGHRSVSWYQQTPGQGLQFLFEYFSETQRNKGNFPGRFSGRQFSNSRSEMNVSTLELGDSALYLCASSIPGGEQYFGPGTRLTVT.